This T cell receptor (beta chain) was documented in a study of shared clonotypes between healthy human individuals. General study findings and limits: Few donors limited the genetic and exposure-history diversity represented. Compared with memory subsets, naive subsets generally had larger estimated richness.

The CDR3 spans 15 residues. Germline V gene sequence: CDR1 MNHEY, CDR2 SMNVEV (reference sequence). J gave up 4 bases and V 0 bases, and 2 bases lay outside the gene matches. About this clone: Antigen specificity is unknown. Additional DNA sequences in this sample encode the identical CDR3.

Positively selected for CCR7, the CD45RO-negative cells used as naive CD8 cells excluded terminally differentiated effector memory CD45RA+ cells. Each PCR replicate from the sorted subsets contained about 200 ng DNA, which is about 31,000 T cell genomes. As processed by the authors: Owing to the provision of junction-only sequences devoid of quality scores by immunoSEQ, filtering differed. Clones were sequenced by immunoSEQ multiplex PCR, and TCRdb holds only the in-frame ones, with some missing. V, J and clone size are taken as reported in that table, and D and trimming were inferred from the DNA itself. This repertoire shows about 2.2 million clones, 80% to 95% found once; its top ten account for around 1.7%.

J is TRBJ2-1 and V is TRBV27; TRBD2 aligns across 8 bases. The sequence came from a man younger than 30 in good health. Some clones in this sample may be carry-over from other donors' samples. The source material was naive CD8+ T cells from PBMCs. CDR3 DNA sequence: TGTGCCAGCAGTTTATCTAGCGGGGTTTACAATGAGCAGTTCTTC. As protein: CASSLSSGVYNEQFF.